The rows below give T cell receptor beta chains drawn from one sample of a study of T cells expressing NK-cell markers. No DNA is given; TCRdb re-called the 5' RACE reads and lists each CDR3 protein once. This sample lists roughly 450,000 distinct CDR3 sequences; its ten largest clones have 1.4%. Source material: blood T cells: a sorted CD56 or NKG2C T cell subset, CD4+ or CD8+ T cells, or bulk PBMC T cells (not recorded which). The origin of the receptors is a woman aged 45-65 years in good health. The CDR3 runs from the conserved cysteine through the conserved F or W.

V	J	CDR3
TRBV6-6	TRBJ2-7	CASSYTYPLQGSEQYF
TRBV5-1	TRBJ1-3	CASSLAGSGNTIYF
TRBV20-1	TRBJ2-3	CSARGGAYRTDTQYF
TRBV12-3/TRBV12-4	TRBJ2-2	CANSGRRYTGELFF
TRBV10-3	TRBJ1-2	CAISESIGQGYGYTF
TRBV20-1	TRBJ2-7	CSAMSGTTYEQYF
TRBV10-2	TRBJ1-1	CASRNPNTEAFF
TRBV20-1	TRBJ2-3	CSARSGTADTQYF
TRBV5-1	TRBJ2-2	CASSLLRARDTGELFF
TRBV4-2	TRBJ2-1	CASSPGTSVEQFF
TRBV29-1	TRBJ2-2	CSVGRTGNTGELFF
TRBV5-1	TRBJ1-6	CASSVPLQGGNSPLHF
TRBV29-1	TRBJ2-1	CSVDKHSYNEQFF
TRBV12-3/TRBV12-4	TRBJ1-5	CASSEQGAVGQPQHF
TRBV6-1	TRBJ2-3	CASWRLATDTQYF
TRBV29-1	TRBJ2-1	CSVVTVDPSSYNEQFF
TRBV4-1	TRBJ2-5	CASSQGTTSGETQYF
TRBV12-3/TRBV12-4	TRBJ2-7	CASSLVDRGEQYF
TRBV7-8	TRBJ2-4	CASSFNPPTARLKNIQYF
TRBV6-1	TRBJ2-2	CASSERVRDTRTSGRGATGELFF
TRBV6-6	TRBJ1-2	CASSYQGANYGYTF
TRBV2	TRBJ2-7	CASSEGLAGVGEQYF
TRBV12-3/TRBV12-4	TRBJ2-7	CASRRGTAEQYF
TRBV5-1	TRBJ2-1	CASSGQGFPVEQFF
TRBV29-1	TRBJ2-7	CSVVRGLDGSYEQYF
TRBV11-3	TRBJ2-2	CASRRFGELFF
TRBV5-6	TRBJ2-3	CASSPTSSGRGTDTQYF
TRBV2	TRBJ2-2	CASNSATGELFF
TRBV5-1	TRBJ2-2	CASSVGTPWELFF
TRBV6-5	TRBJ2-5	CASRRTGAKETQYF
TRBV20-1	TRBJ1-3	CSASQGGLSGNTIYF
TRBV12-3/TRBV12-4	TRBJ2-5	CASRRDSKTQYF
TRBV20-1	TRBJ2-3	CSASLDGAGDTQYF
TRBV20-1	TRBJ1-5	CSARDIRQGDQPQHF
TRBV10-3	TRBJ1-6	CAITGFWGSPLHF
TRBV6-2/TRBV6-3	TRBJ2-3	CASSSPGRRIGTDTQYF
TRBV7-9	TRBJ2-1	CASSLRGLAGHEQFF
TRBV29-1	TRBJ2-3	CSVERLDTQYF
TRBV5-1	TRBJ2-1	CASRRMGPNNEQFF
TRBV6-2/TRBV6-3	TRBJ2-2	CASSYSGTGFAGELFF
TRBV3-1	TRBJ2-5	CASSQEGGRSETQYF
TRBV6-5	TRBJ1-1	CASSYSGGGTEAFF
TRBV29-1	TRBJ2-1	CSVGVGRSEQFF
TRBV9	TRBJ1-1	CASSPWTGSTEAFF
TRBV6-4	TRBJ1-1	CASSVLEGGTEAFF
TRBV11-2	TRBJ2-7	CASSAKQGGSYEQYF
TRBV6-5	TRBJ2-7	CATLITGTYEQYF
TRBV7-2	TRBJ2-5	CASSSGTRDQETQYF
TRBV20-1	TRBJ2-1	CSARGEVSIAGYNEQFF
TRBV5-6	TRBJ2-1	CASSPTKVQRHNEQFF
TRBV19	TRBJ1-1	CASSIVTEEAFF
TRBV20-1	TRBJ2-5	CSARLTGWETQYF
TRBV10-3	TRBJ1-5	CAISSDPNQPQHF
TRBV20-1	TRBJ2-7	CSARDFRTGASYEQYF
TRBV6-5	TRBJ1-1	CASSLDRAAEAFF
TRBV20-1	TRBJ1-2	CSAKQGREGYTF
TRBV18	TRBJ2-1	CASSPPWAGGQAYNEQFF
TRBV10-1	TRBJ2-2	CASSPAKGGAGELFF
TRBV6-1	TRBJ2-1	CASSETAREQFF